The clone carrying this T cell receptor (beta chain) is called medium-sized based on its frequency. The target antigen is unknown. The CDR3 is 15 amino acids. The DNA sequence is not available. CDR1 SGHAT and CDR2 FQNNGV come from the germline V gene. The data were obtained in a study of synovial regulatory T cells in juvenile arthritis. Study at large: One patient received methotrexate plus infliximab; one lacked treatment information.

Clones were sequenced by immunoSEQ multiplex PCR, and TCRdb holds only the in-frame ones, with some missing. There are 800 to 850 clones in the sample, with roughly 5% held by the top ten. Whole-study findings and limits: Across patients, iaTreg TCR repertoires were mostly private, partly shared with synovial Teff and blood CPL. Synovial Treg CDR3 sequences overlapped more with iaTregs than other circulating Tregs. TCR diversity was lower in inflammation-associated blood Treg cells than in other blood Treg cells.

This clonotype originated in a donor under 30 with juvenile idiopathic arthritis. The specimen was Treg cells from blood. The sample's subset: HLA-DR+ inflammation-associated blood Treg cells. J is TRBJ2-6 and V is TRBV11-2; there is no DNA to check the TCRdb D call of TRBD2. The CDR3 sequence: CASSRGPSGANVLTF.